This TCR beta chain was identified during a study of cytomegalovirus exposure and HLA in healthy donors. General observations from the study: Specificity for CMV antigens was confirmed in vitro for three of the CMV-associated chains. In a later analysis, TCR beta V- and J-gene trimming was associated with a missense DCLRE1C variant. A later examination showed that TCR association rates differed by HLA locus, with DRB1 most and HLA-C fewest. A later analysis associated 15,000 or so TCR beta sequences with HLA alleles at a 0.05 false discovery rate.

With respect to this clone: What it binds is not known.

This CDR3 is 12 amino acids long. From germline, CDR1 is LNHNV and CDR2 YYDKDF (reference sequence). V lost 0 bases and J lost 6, with 6 bases in between. The primer mix had 60 Vbeta and 13 Jbeta primers. TCRdb's copy holds only in-frame clones and misses some; the assay was immunoSEQ multiplex PCR. The sample holds some 130,000 clones; 60% to 75% are singletons and the top ten take about 1.5%. The TCR originated in a human donor in good health. The chain carries TRBV15 and TRBJ2-7; D not certain. The sequenced sample consisted of PBMCs. Here the CDR3 DNA reads TGTGCCACCAGCAGAGATGGCTTCGAGCAGTACTTC. This gives the protein CATSRDGFEQYF.